A single sample is the source of the 19 T cell receptor beta chains below, sequenced in a study of T cells in Graves' hyperthyroidism and ophthalmopathy. Amplification targeted TCR beta CDR3 regions from RNA transcripts. The study used the HTBI primer set for a first-round RT-PCR of the TCR CDR3. One entry per CDR3 protein results from TCRdb running MiXCR on the multiplex PCR reads. This sample has about 250,000 distinct CDR3 sequences, with almost 25% found just once. Sequencing was done on a sample of blood. The source of these receptors is a woman in her thirties or forties with Graves' ophthalmopathy.

This clonotype was counted ten times or more. The rearrangement joins TRBV11-2 to TRBJ2-5; tentative D call: TRBD1 (5 bases). CDR3 size: 14 residues. CDR1 SGHAT and CDR2 FQNNGV come from the germline V gene. V lost 5 bases and J 1 base, leaving 11 bases between the germline ends. The CDR3 coding sequence is TGTGCCAGCAGCACCGGACAAAGCCAAGAGACCCAGTACTTC. Translated, it gives CASSTGQSQETQYF.

This clonotype was seen repeatedly, ten times or more. A read error may account for a junction end that differs from germline. The chain is built from TRBV7-7 and TRBJ2-5; a possible D gene is TRBD1 (6 bases). CDR3 size: 15 residues. CDR1 and CDR2 (germline): SSHAT, FNYEAQ (reference sequence). The CDR3 sequence: CASSPSTLRGKTQYF. CDR3 in DNA: TGTGCTAGCAGCCCATCAACCCTCAGGGGAAAGACCCAGTACTTC.

This clonotype occurred many times. The CDR3, as DNA: TGTGCCAGCAGCCAGGCGTGGGAGGATGGCTACACCTTC. Protein: CASSQAWEDGYTF. J is TRBJ1-2 and V is TRBV4-2; D unresolved. The V end was cut by 3 bases, the J end by 6 bases, with 11 bases between. The CDR3 is made up of 13 amino acids. The V gene's germline CDR1 is LGHNA and CDR2 YNFKEQ.

This clonotype was counted ten times or more. The chain is built from TRBV15 and TRBJ2-7; D is possibly TRBD1 or TRBD2 (5 bases each). This CDR3 is built from 15 residues. Per the germline V gene, CDR1 is LNHNV and CDR2 is YYDKDF (reference sequence). V was clipped by 1 base and J by 2 bases, with 12 bases between them. The CDR3 is CATSRVMGRPYEQYF. In nucleotides, the CDR3 is TGTGCCACCAGCAGAGTCATGGGACGTCCCTACGAGCAGTACTTC.

This clonotype was found many times. The rearrangement links TRBV30 to TRBJ1-5; D perhaps matches TRBD1 (5 bases). CDR3 length equals 14 residues. CDR1 and CDR2 from the germline V gene are GTSNPN and SVGIG (reference sequence). V was clipped by 2 bases and J by 2 bases, with 10 bases between them. CDR3 DNA sequence: TGTGCCTGGAGTCAGGGAGGGGGCAATCAGCCCCAGCATTTT. This translates into CAWSQGGGNQPQHF.

This clonotype was seen more than once but under ten times. A much bigger clone sits one base away, suggesting this may be a read error. CDR3 region: CSVEIDPTPGASGYEQYF. DNA for the CDR3: TGCAGCGTTGAAATAGATCCCACCCCGGGAGCCTCTGGCTACGAGCAGTACTTC. V is TRBV29-1 and J is TRBJ2-7; D might be TRBD2 (6 bases). Germline loops: CDR1 SQVTM, CDR2 ANQGSEA. V was cut by 2 bases and J by 3 bases, with 26 bases left in between. The CDR3 sequence is 18 residues long.

This chain joins TRBV12-3 or TRBV12-4 and TRBJ2-4; a weak D match, TRBD1 (6 bases). The CDR3 is made up of 15 amino acids. V was shortened by 3 bases and J by 2 bases, with 11 bases between the two germline ends. CDR3 protein: CASSLDSLSKNIQYF. In DNA, the CDR3 is TGTGCCAGCAGTTTGGACAGTCTGTCCAAAAACATTCAGTACTTC.

This clonotype came up many times. The V gene is TRBV9, the J gene TRBJ2-4; 9 bases fit TRBD1. From germline, CDR1 is SGDLS and CDR2 YYNGEE. Trimming at V came to 0 bases and at J to 9 bases, leaving 7 bases not matched to a gene. CDR3 size: 15 residues. The CDR3 reads CASSVDGTGLSIQYF. The CDR3 bases are TGTGCCAGCAGCGTAGACGGGACAGGGTTGAGCATTCAGTACTTC.

This clonotype has at least ten counts. The rearrangement uses TRBV29-1 and TRBJ2-7; TRBD1 is a possible D gene (6 bases). Germline lookup yields CDR1 SQVTM and CDR2 ANQGSEA. V lost 6 bases and J 7 bases, leaving 16 bases between the germline ends. The CDR3 has 12 residues. The CDR3 DNA reads TGCAGCGTCCCTGGGACATCCAATGAGCAGTACTTC. It codes for CSVPGTSNEQYF.

This clonotype was picked up many times. The chain links TRBV19 to TRBJ2-5; 11 bases are a match to TRBD2. This CDR3 spans 14 amino acids. Trimming removed 8 bases from V and 5 bases from J; junction bases left unmatched: 7. Per germline, CDR1 LNHDA and CDR2 SQIVND (reference sequence). CDR3 amino acids: CASGSRLAGETQYF. CDR3 DNA: TGTGCCAGTGGTTCACGACTAGCGGGGGAGACCCAGTACTTC.

This clonotype came up many times. V is TRBV19 and J is TRBJ1-1; D is unclear. The CDR3 loop spans 14 amino acids. Germline V gene data show CDR1 as LNHDA and CDR2 as SQIVND (reference sequence). With 1 base removed from V and 3 bases from J, the gap between germline ends came to 9 bases. Here the CDR3 reads CASSIGFSDTEAFF. The CDR3 DNA reads TGTGCCAGTAGTATAGGTTTTAGCGACACTGAAGCTTTCTTT.

This clonotype was seen ten or more times. The chain carries TRBV27 and TRBJ1-1; perhaps TRBD1 as D (6 bases). V lost 5 bases, J lost 3 bases, and 13 bases lay in between. The CDR3 length is 14 residues. The germline gives CDR1 MNHEY, CDR2 SMNVEV (reference sequence). DNA of the CDR3: TGTGCCAGCAGTCCCGGGGAGGGGGACACTGAAGCTTTCTTT. Its protein is CASSPGEGDTEAFF.

This clonotype was detected a few times. The chain joins TRBV6-5 to TRBJ2-7; TRBD1 matches at 8 bases. The trim removed 0 bases at V and 4 bases at J, leaving 11 bases unmatched. Germline V gene lookup returns CDR1 MNHEY and CDR2 SVGAGI. The length of the CDR3 is 17 residues. CDR3 in DNA: TGTGCCAGCAGTTACTCGGCAAACGACAGGGGACCGTACGAGCAGTACTTC. Protein product: CASSYSANDRGPYEQYF.

This clonotype was seen many times. The V call is TRBV29-1, the J call TRBJ2-2; 13 bases match TRBD2. J lost 5 bases, V lost 4 bases, and 4 bases had no gene match. CDR1 SQVTM and CDR2 ANQGSEA come from the germline V gene. This CDR3 contains 15 residues. The CDR3 here is CSVGTSGRATGELFF. The CDR3 DNA reads as TGCAGCGTTGGGACTAGCGGGAGAGCTACCGGGGAGCTGTTTTTT.

This clonotype was seen ten or more times. This chain connects TRBV3-1 to TRBJ2-2, with a weak D call TRBD1 (5 bases). The CDR3 consists of 15 residues. Trimming stripped 5 bases from V and 0 bases from J, with 10 bases between. Per germline, CDR1 LGHDT and CDR2 YNNKEL (reference sequence). The CDR3 DNA follows: TGTGCCAGCAGCTCCGACAGAGCGAACACCGGGGAGCTGTTTTTT. Translation gives CASSSDRANTGELFF. The whole variable domain, filled in from reference TRBV3-1 and TRBJ2-2, reads DTAVSQTPKYLVTQMGNDKSIKCEQNLGHDTMYWYKQDSKKFLKIMFSYNNKELIINETVPNRFSPKSPDKAHLNLHINSLELGDSAVYFCASSSDRANTGELFFGEGSRLTVL.

This clonotype has at least ten counts. CDR3 in amino acids: CATTRVRSSSYEQYF. For the CDR3, the DNA is TGTGCCACCACTCGAGTCCGGTCCTCCTCCTACGAGCAGTACTTC. The J gene is TRBJ2-7, the V gene TRBV10-3; no definite D call. Germline V gene data show CDR1 as ENHRY and CDR2 as SYGVKD. This CDR3 has 15 amino acids. V was clipped by 10 bases and J by 0 bases, with 19 bases between them.

This clonotype was counted many times. CDR3 nucleotides: TGTGCCAGCTCACGCGACGTCTCCTACGAGCAGTACTTC. Its translation is CASSRDVSYEQYF. The chain uses TRBV18 and TRBJ2-7; D remains ambiguous. CDR3 size: 13 residues. Trimming removed 4 bases at V and 0 bases at J, with 7 bases between. Per germline, CDR1 KGHSH and CDR2 LQKENI.

The sample holds many counts of this clonotype. J is TRBJ1-5 and V is TRBV19; D is possibly TRBD1 (6 bases). Looked up from germline, CDR1 is LNHDA and CDR2 is SQIVND (reference sequence). V was trimmed by 10 bases and J by 6 bases, leaving 22 bases between them. The CDR3 sequence is 15 residues long. The CDR3 loop reads CATVAATGYSQPQHF. CDR3 bases: TGTGCCACCGTGGCGGCCACAGGGTACAGTCAGCCCCAGCATTTT.

For the CDR3, the DNA is TGTGCCAGCAGCAAGGACAGGATCGGCTACGAGCAGTACTTC. Residues: CASSKDRIGYEQYF. This chain links TRBV12-3 or TRBV12-4 with TRBJ2-7, with 7 bases aligning to TRBD1. Unmatched junction bases numbered 8, after V lost 6 bases and J lost 3 bases. This CDR3 comprises 14 residues.